Described below is a single T cell receptor (beta chain) sequence and its context. Its specificity is not known. Germline CDR1 is SQVTM and CDR2 is ANQGSEA. The CDR3 is made up of 15 amino acids. The V segment lost 2 bases and the J segment 1 base; nucleotides outside the gene matches: 7. The record originates from a study of lymphopenia after photon versus proton radiotherapy. Repertoires were generated with immunoSEQ multiplex PCR, while TCRdb's copy carries only in-frame clones and drops some. The sample contains fewer than 30,000 clones, over 80% of which appear only once. Findings and caveats of the study: After the lymphocyte nadir, photon-treated repertoires showed oligoclonal expansion, especially of CD8+ Temra cells. A bigger post-nadir fall in TCR diversity correlated inversely with survival time in deceased patients.

Sequenced here: peripheral blood, sampled from a patient treated with photon-based radiotherapy. The gene calls are TRBV29-1 and TRBJ2-7, with 8 bases identical to TRBD2. This TCR derives from a woman in her forties or fifties with pancreatic cancer. In nucleotides, the CDR3 is TGCAGCGTTGAATGGCTAGCGGGCGGTTCCTACGAGCAGTACTTC. Protein: CSVEWLAGGSYEQYF.